The entry below gives a single T cell receptor (beta chain) sequence along with its context. The data stem from a study of T cells in Graves' hyperthyroidism and ophthalmopathy. Germline-derived CDR1 and CDR2 are SGHDT and YYEEEE. Deletions cut 3 bases from V and 6 bases from J, with 9 bases between. The CDR3 is 12 amino acids. TCR beta CDR3 region amplification was performed from RNA transcripts. Using the HTBI primer set, a first-round RT-PCR was run on the TCR CDR3. MiXCR, run by TCRdb on the multiplex PCR reads, gives a single entry per CDR3 protein. The repertoire holds about 680,000 distinct CDR3 sequences, with around a third as singletons. Newly diagnosed patients aged 18 to 65 had hyperthyroidism of under 2 months' duration. Clinical symptoms, serum thyroxine and TRAb, thyroid ultrasound and orbital computed tomography were used for the diagnoses.

This rearrangement joins TRBV5-6 to TRBJ1-1, with D hard to call. This receptor was identified in a woman aged 40 to 49 with Graves' hyperthyroidism. Sequencing input: blood. The CDR3 region has the DNA TGTGCCAGCAGCTGGGGAACAGCTGAAGCTTTCTTT. Its translation is CASSWGTAEAFF.